This TCR beta chain was identified during a study of memory CD8 T cells in hepatitis C reinfection. Study-level background: Between 12 and 24 weeks after reinfection detection, late samples were drawn.

The CDR3 totals 15 residues. After removal of 5 bases from V and 4 bases from J, the junction contained 8 bases not matched to a gene. Looked up from germline, CDR1 is SGHTA and CDR2 is FQGNSA. Assay used: immunoSEQ multiplex PCR; TCRdb lists only in-frame clones, some missing. The sample shows approximately 46,000 clones, 75% to 90% of them seen only once. Time point noted: late/post reinfection, 12 to 24 weeks after detection. No in vitro expansion preceded TCR sequencing of the sorted cells. Donors came from people who inject drugs enrolled in HEPCO, Canada. A couple of donors provided sorted CD3+ CD8+ CD45RO- naive CD8 T cells at all three reinfection time points.

The TCR sequence derives from a man between 18 and 35 years old with hepatitis C virus infection. The rearrangement links TRBV7-2 to TRBJ1-5; 7 nucleotides line up with TRBD1. What was sequenced was naive CD8+ T cells sorted from blood. The CDR3 here is CASSPRQGSNQPQHF. The DNA for the CDR3 is TGTGCCAGCAGCCCTCGACAGGGTAGTAATCAGCCCCAGCATTTT.